This entry lists 21 T cell receptor beta chains sequenced from one sample in a study of T cell responses to AZD1222 COVID-19 vaccine. Produced via immunoSEQ multiplex PCR; TCRdb's table is partial and in-frame only. Of 50,000 to 65,000 clones listed, about 87% are singletons. Specimen: peripheral blood, collected 28 days after the second AZD1222 dose. The receptors stem from an adult who received the AZD1222 COVID-19 vaccine.

The CDR3 region is CASSWEREQYF. CDR3 in DNA: TGTGCCAGCAGTTGGGAGCGGGAGCAGTACTTC. V usage is TRBV28 and J usage is TRBJ2-7; D perhaps matches TRBD2 (5 bases). The CDR3 totals 11 residues. V lost 4 bases, J lost 7 bases, and 8 bases lay in between. The germline V gene encodes CDR1 MDHEN and CDR2 SYDVKM.

The chain carries TRBV28 and TRBJ1-6; 9 bases are shared with TRBD1. Per germline, CDR1 MDHEN and CDR2 SYDVKM. Unmatched junction bases numbered 8, after V lost 4 bases and J lost 10 bases. The CDR3 is 15 residues long. CDR3 sequence reads: CASSSPGQGGSPLHF. CDR3 sequence (DNA): TGTGCCAGCAGTTCACCGGGACAGGGAGGATCACCCCTCCACTTT.

This clone was detected once. The V gene is TRBV3-1 (or the pseudogene TRBV3-2), the J gene TRBJ1-3; 8 bases fit TRBD1. The CDR3 runs 17 residues. V lost 3 bases and J lost 3; bases outside the gene matches: 10. Germline assignment: CDR1 LGHDT and CDR2 YNNKEL (reference sequence). CDR3 in amino acids: CASSQAPAGGLGNTIYF. CDR3 in DNA: TGTGCCAGCAGCCAGGCCCCGGCAGGGGGCCTTGGAAACACCATATATTTT.

The genes are TRBV28 and TRBJ2-3; perhaps TRBD2 as D (6 bases). Deletions cut 6 bases from V and 2 bases from J, with 15 bases between. Per the germline V gene, CDR1 is MDHEN and CDR2 is SYDVKM. This CDR3 region has 15 residues. The CDR3 here is CASRGAGPATDTQYF. CDR3 sequence (DNA): TGTGCCAGCAGAGGAGCGGGTCCTGCCACAGATACGCAGTATTTT.

This rearrangement joins TRBV28 to TRBJ1-4; 7 bases match TRBD1. Germline CDR1 MDHEN, CDR2 SYDVKM. This CDR3 is built from 14 residues. V dropped 5 bases and J dropped 2; count of bases not matched to a gene: 2. CDR3 loop: CASSAQGTNEKLFF. In DNA form, the CDR3 reads TGTGCCAGCAGTGCACAGGGGACTAATGAAAAACTGTTTTTT.

The chain couples TRBV2 to TRBJ1-1; D not resolved. CDR3 length: 13 amino acids. Germline CDR1 is SNHLY and CDR2 is FYNNEI. Deletions cut 11 bases from V and 0 bases from J, with 13 bases between. CDR3 loop: CAGSGEMNTEAFF. In DNA, the CDR3 is TGTGCCGGAAGTGGGGAAATGAACACTGAAGCTTTCTTT.

By its share, this clone is medium-sized (0.01 to 0.1%). The chain combines TRBV5-8 with TRBJ1-1, with D perhaps TRBD1 (5 bases). The V end was cut by 3 bases, the J end by 0 bases, with 12 bases between. Germline V lookup: CDR1 SGHTS, CDR2 YDEGEE. The CDR3 has 15 residues. CDR3 residues: CASSSLTEMNTEAFF. DNA for the CDR3: TGTGCCAGCAGCTCCCTGACAGAGATGAACACTGAAGCTTTCTTT.

J is TRBJ2-2 and V is TRBV5-4, with 7 nucleotides matching TRBD2. V shed 0 bases, J shed 3 bases, and the junction held 5 bases outside the gene matches. The CDR3 consists of 16 residues. Germline V lookup: CDR1 SGHNT, CDR2 YYREEE (reference sequence). The CDR3 sequence: CASSLARTRDTGELFF. In DNA form, the CDR3 reads TGTGCCAGCAGCTTGGCGCGGACTAGGGACACCGGGGAGCTGTTTTTT.

The gene calls are TRBV27 and TRBJ1-6; 7 nucleotides align to TRBD1. V lost 6 bases, J lost 9 bases, and 8 bases stayed unmatched. This CDR3 region has 14 residues. Germline V CDR1 and CDR2: MNHEY, SMNVEV (reference sequence). The CDR3 protein is CASSQQGIGSPLHF. The CDR3 nucleotides read TGTGCCAGCAGCCAACAGGGGATCGGTTCACCCCTCCACTTT.

The V and J genes are TRBV7-2 and TRBJ2-3, with 9 bases fitting TRBD2. The junction had 8 bases not matched to a gene; V was cut back by 1 base and J by 3 bases. The CDR3 consists of 17 residues. Germline V gene data show CDR1 as SGHTA and CDR2 as FQGNSA. CDR3 protein: CASSLEDSGSITDTQYF. For the CDR3, the DNA is TGTGCCAGCAGCTTAGAGGATAGCGGGAGTATAACAGATACGCAGTATTTT.

The chain joins TRBV19 to TRBJ1-2; 8 positions agree with TRBD1. Germline values: CDR1 LNHDA, CDR2 SQIVND (reference sequence). V shed 5 bases, J shed 4 bases, and the junction held 15 bases outside the gene matches. The CDR3 runs 17 residues. The chain's CDR3 is CASSPPLDRAGSYGYTF. The DNA for the CDR3 is TGTGCCAGTAGTCCACCCCTGGACAGGGCGGGATCCTATGGCTACACCTTC.

This clone was counted only a few times. The chain joins TRBV21-1 to TRBJ1-5. TRBV21-1 is deemed a pseudogene. CDR3 length: 15 amino acids. As DNA, the CDR3 is TGTGCCAGCAAGGGGGGGGCAGGCGGCAATCAGCCCCAGCATTTT. As protein: CASKGGAGGNQPQHF.

This chain uses TRBV2 with TRBJ1-2, with D uncertain. V was pared by 6 bases and J by 6 bases, with 17 bases between. The CDR3 is 14 residues long. Looked up from germline, CDR1 is SNHLY and CDR2 is FYNNEI. The DNA for the CDR3 is TGTGCCAGCAGCGACGGAGGGAACTTCCATGGCTACACCTTC. Its translation: CASSDGGNFHGYTF.

The chain has TRBV5-1 and TRBJ2-7; 9 bases fit TRBD2. The CDR3 has 14 residues. Trimming at V came to 2 bases and at J to 3 bases, leaving 3 bases not matched to a gene. Germline V lookup: CDR1 SGHRS, CDR2 YFSETQ. CDR3 sequence (DNA): TGCGCCAGCAGCTTCGGACTAGCGAACTACGAGCAGTACTTC. Translation: CASSFGLANYEQYF.

This clone has a single count. CDR3 residues: CASSHRQGSGNTIYF. CDR3 bases: TGTGCCAGCAGCCACCGACAGGGTTCCGGAAACACCATATATTTT. The chain recombines TRBV14 with TRBJ1-3; TRBD1 aligns across 7 bases. Germline V gene sequence: CDR1 SGHDN, CDR2 FVKESK. After removal of 3 bases from V and 4 bases from J, the junction contained 6 bases not matched to a gene. The CDR3 contains 15 residues.

J is TRBJ2-5 and V is TRBV27; 7 nucleotides match TRBD1. After removal of 6 bases from V and 4 bases from J, the junction contained 8 bases not matched to a gene. The CDR3 is made up of 14 amino acids. CDR1 is MNHEY and CDR2 is SMNVEV in the germline V gene (reference sequence). CDR3 in amino acids: CASSLLQGRETQYF. The CDR3 DNA sequence: TGTGCCAGCAGCCTACTACAGGGGAGAGAGACCCAGTACTTC.

The chain carries TRBV27 and TRBJ1-4; D gene unclear. CDR1 and CDR2 from the germline V gene are MNHEY and SMNVEV (reference sequence). V was pared by 3 bases and J by 8 bases, with 13 bases between. This CDR3 spans 14 amino acids. For the CDR3, the DNA is TGTGCCAGCAGTTTGGCAGGCGCTCGGGAAAAACTGTTTTTT. It is translated as CASSLAGAREKLFF.

The V and J genes are TRBV19 and TRBJ2-6; D is unclear. The germline V gene has CDR1 LNHDA and CDR2 SQIVND (reference sequence). The V end was cut by 7 bases, the J end by 1 base, with 5 bases between. The CDR3 spans 13 residues. The CDR3 DNA reads as TGTGCCAGTACTGGATCTGGGGCCAACGTCCTGACTTTC. Its protein is CASTGSGANVLTF.

The V and J genes are TRBV5-6 and TRBJ1-6; D is possibly TRBD1 (5 bases). Germline V gene data show CDR1 as SGHDT and CDR2 as YYEEEE. The V end was cut by 1 base, the J end by 5 bases, with 10 bases between. The CDR3 totals 15 residues. The CDR3 reads CASSLLSGDNSPLHF. The CDR3 nucleotides read TGTGCCAGCAGCTTGCTATCGGGGGATAATTCACCCCTCCACTTT.

The genes are TRBV12-3 or TRBV12-4 and TRBJ1-5; D gene uncertain. Trimming removed 6 bases at V and 6 bases at J, with 12 bases between. The length of the CDR3 is 13 residues. The CDR3 here is CASSQNLGQPQHF. As DNA, the CDR3 is TGTGCCAGCAGCCAAAACCTCGGTCAGCCCCAGCATTTT.

The chain recombines TRBV21-1 with TRBJ1-1; TRBD1, the table's D call, lacks a check against the DNA. TRBV21-1 is marked as a pseudogene. The CDR3 loop spans 15 amino acids. CDR3 coding DNA: TGTGCCAGCAGCAAAGTTCAGGGGATGAACACTGAAGCTTTCTTT. It is translated as CASSKVQGMNTEAFF.